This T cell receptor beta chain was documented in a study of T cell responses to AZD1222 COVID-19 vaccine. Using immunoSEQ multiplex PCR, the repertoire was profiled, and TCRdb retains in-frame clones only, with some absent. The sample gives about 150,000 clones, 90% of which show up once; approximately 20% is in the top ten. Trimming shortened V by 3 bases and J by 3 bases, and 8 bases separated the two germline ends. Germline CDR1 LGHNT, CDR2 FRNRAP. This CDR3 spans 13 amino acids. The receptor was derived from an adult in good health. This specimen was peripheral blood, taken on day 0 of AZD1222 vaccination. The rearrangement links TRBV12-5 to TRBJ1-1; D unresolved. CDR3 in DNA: TGTGCTAGTGGTTTATCCCCTGACACTGAAGCTTTCTTT. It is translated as CASGLSPDTEAFF.